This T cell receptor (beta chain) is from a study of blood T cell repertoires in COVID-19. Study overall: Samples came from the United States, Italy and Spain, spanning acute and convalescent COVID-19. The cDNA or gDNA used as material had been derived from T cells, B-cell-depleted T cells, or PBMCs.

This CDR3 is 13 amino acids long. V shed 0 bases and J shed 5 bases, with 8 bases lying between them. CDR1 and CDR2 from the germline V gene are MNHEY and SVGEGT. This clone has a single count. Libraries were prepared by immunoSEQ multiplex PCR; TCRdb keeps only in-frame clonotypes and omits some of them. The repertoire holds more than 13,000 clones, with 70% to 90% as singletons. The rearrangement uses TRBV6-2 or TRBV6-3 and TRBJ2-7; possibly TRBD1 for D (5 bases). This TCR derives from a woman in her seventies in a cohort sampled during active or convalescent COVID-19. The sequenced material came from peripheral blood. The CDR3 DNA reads TGTGCCAGCAGTTACTCGGGGCGGAACGAGCAGTACTTC. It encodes CASSYSGRNEQYF.